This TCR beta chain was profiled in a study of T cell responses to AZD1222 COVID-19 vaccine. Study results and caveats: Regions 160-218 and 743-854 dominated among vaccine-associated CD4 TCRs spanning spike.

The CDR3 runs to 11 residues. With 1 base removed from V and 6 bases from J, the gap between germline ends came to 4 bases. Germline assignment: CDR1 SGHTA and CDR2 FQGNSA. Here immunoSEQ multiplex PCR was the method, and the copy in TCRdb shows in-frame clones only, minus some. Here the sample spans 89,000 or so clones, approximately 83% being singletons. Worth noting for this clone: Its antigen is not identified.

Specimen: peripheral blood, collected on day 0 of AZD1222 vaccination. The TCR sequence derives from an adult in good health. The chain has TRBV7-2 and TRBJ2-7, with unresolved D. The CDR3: CASSLVLEQYF. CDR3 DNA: TGTGCCAGCAGCTTAGTCCTCGAGCAGTACTTC.